This TCR beta chain was captured by sequencing in a study of blood T cell repertoires in COVID-19. Study overall: Some COVID-19 samples were acute and others convalescent; all came from the United States, Italy and Spain. Sample material is recorded as cDNA or gDNA derived from T cells, B-cell-depleted T cells, or PBMCs.

In the original processing: Amplification of reference gene primers was used by the study to estimate nucleated cell counts. Measured with immunoSEQ multiplex PCR; TCRdb has only the in-frame clones, and not every one. D and trimming were read from the DNA, whereas the V and J calls and clone size are those reported in that table. The table shows 270,000 or so clones, with more than 80% occurring only once. The germline V gene has CDR1 MNHEY and CDR2 SVGAGI. The CDR3 consists of 11 residues. With 6 bases removed from V and 6 bases from J, the gap between germline ends came to 7 bases. The V gene is TRBV6-5, the J gene TRBJ2-3; weak D call: TRBD2 (6 bases). This clonotype was sampled from a woman aged 30 to 39 with active or convalescent COVID-19. The material sequenced was peripheral blood. The CDR3 region is CASSRGDTQYF. DNA of the CDR3: TGTGCCAGCAGCCGGGGGGATACGCAGTATTTT.